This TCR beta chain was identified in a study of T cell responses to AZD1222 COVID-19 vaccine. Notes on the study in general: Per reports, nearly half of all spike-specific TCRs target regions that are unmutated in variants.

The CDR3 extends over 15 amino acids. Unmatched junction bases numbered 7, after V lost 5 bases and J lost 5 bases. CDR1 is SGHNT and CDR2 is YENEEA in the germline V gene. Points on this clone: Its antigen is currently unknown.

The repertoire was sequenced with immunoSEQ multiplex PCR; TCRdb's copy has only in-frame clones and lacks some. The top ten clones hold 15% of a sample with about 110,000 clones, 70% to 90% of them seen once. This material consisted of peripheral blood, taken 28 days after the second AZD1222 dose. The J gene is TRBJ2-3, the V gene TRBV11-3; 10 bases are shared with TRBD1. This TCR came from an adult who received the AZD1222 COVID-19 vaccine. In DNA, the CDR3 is TGTGCCAGCAGCGAAACCCGGGACAGGGGAGATACGCAGTATTTT. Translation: CASSETRDRGDTQYF. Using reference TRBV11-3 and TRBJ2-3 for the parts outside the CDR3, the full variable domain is EAGVVQSPRYKIIEKKQPVAFWCNPISGHNTLYWYLQNLGQGPELLIRYENEEAVDDSQLPKDRFSAERLKGVDSTLKIQPAELGDSAVYLCASSETRDRGDTQYFGPGTRLTVL.